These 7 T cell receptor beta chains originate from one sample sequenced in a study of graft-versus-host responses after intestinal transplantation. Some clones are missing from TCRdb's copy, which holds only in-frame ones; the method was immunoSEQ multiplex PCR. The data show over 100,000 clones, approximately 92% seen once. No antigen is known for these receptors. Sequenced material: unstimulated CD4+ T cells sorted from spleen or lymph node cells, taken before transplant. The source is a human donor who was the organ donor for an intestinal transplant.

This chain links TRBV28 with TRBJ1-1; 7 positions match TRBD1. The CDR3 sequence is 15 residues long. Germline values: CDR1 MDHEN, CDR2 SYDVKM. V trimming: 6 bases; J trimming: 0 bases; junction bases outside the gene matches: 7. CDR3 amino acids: CASSLTGIMNTEAFF. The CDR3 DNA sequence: TGTGCCAGCAGCTTGACAGGGATCATGAACACTGAAGCTTTCTTT. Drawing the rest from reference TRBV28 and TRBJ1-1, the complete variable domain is DVKVTQSSRYLVKRTGEKVFLECVQDMDHENMFWYRQDPGLGLRLIYFSYDVKMKEKGDIPEGYSVSREKKERFSLILESASTNQTSMYLCASSLTGIMNTEAFFGQGTRLTVV.

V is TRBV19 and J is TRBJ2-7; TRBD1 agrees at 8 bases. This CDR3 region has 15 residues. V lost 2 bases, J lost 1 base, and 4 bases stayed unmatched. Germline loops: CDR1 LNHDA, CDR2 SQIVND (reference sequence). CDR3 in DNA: TGTGCCAGTAGTATACAGGGGGCGAATTCCTACGAGCAGTACTTC. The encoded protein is CASSIQGANSYEQYF.

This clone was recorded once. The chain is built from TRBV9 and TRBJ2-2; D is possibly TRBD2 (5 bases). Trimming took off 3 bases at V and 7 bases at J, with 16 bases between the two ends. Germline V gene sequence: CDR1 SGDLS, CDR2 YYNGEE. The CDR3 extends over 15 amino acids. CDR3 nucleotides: TGTGCCAGCAGCGCGGACTGGGGAAGAGACGGGGAGCTGTTTTTT. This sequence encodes CASSADWGRDGELFF.

Here the CDR3 reads CASRWTGGRGYTF. CDR3 bases: TGTGCCAGCAGGTGGACAGGGGGTAGGGGCTACACCTTC. V gene TRBV7-3 combines with J gene TRBJ1-2; TRBD1 matches at 10 bases. Trimming cost V 6 bases and J 8 bases; bases outside gene matches: 6. CDR3 length equals 13 residues. Germline lookup yields CDR1 SGHTA and CDR2 FQGTGA.

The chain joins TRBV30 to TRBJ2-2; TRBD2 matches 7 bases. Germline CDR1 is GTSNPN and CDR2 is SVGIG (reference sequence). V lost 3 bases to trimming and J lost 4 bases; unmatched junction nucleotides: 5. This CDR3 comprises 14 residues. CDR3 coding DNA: TGTGCCTGGAGCCGTAGCGGGTTCACCGGGGAGCTGTTTTTT. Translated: CAWSRSGFTGELFF.

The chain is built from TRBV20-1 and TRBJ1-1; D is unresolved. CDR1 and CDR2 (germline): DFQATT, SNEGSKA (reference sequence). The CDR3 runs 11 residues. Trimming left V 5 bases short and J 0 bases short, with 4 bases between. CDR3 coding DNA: TGCAGTGCTTATGTGAACACTGAAGCTTTCTTT. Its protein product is CSAYVNTEAFF.

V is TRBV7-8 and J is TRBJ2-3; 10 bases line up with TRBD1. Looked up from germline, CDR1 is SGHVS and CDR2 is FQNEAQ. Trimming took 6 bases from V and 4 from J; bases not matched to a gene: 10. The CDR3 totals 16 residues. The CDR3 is CASSRNRDRGSDTQYF. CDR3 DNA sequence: TGTGCCAGCAGTCGCAACCGGGACAGGGGATCAGATACGCAGTATTTT.